This T cell receptor beta chain was identified during a study of T cells in Graves' hyperthyroidism and ophthalmopathy. This clonotype was observed once. No antigen is known for it. The source material, RNA transcripts, was used to amplify TCR beta CDR3 regions. HTBI primers were used for first-round RT-PCR of the TCR CDR3. MiXCR, run by TCRdb on the multiplex PCR reads, gives a single entry per CDR3 protein. This table has hundreds of thousands of distinct CDR3 sequences, around 45% appearing once. Study-level points and caveats: The majority of expanded thyroid clonotypes above 0.001 also appeared in blood.

The V gene's germline CDR1 is SGHRS and CDR2 YFSETQ. The CDR3 spans 18 residues. V lost 4 bases and J lost 3, with 26 bases in between. The gene calls are TRBV5-1 and TRBJ2-7; weak D call: TRBD1 (6 bases). The sequencing sample was made of peripheral blood or thyroid tissue (not recorded which). This TCR derives from a woman aged 18 to 35 with Graves' hyperthyroidism. Written as DNA, the CDR3 is TGCGCCAGCAGCCCCGACACCCACAGGGTCCCTCTAAGCTACGAGCAGTACTTC. This sequence encodes CASSPDTHRVPLSYEQYF.